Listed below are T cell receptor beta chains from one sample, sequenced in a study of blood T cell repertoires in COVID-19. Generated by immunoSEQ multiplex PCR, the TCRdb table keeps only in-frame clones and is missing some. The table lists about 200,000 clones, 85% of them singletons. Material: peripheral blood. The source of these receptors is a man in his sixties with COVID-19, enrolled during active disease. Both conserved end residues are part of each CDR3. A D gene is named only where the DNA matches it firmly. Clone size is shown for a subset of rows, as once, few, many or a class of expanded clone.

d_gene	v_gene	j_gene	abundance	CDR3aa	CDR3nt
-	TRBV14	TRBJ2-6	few	CASSQDGTGANVLTF	TGTGCCAGCAGCCAAGACGGGACTGGGGCCAACGTCCTGACTTTC
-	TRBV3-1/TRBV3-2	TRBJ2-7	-	CASSHVLAPSYEQYF	TGTGCCAGCAGCCACGTTCTAGCGCCTTCCTACGAGCAGTACTTC
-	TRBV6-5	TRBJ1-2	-	CASSRPGEYGYTF	TGTGCCAGCAGTCGCCCAGGGGAATATGGCTACACCTTC
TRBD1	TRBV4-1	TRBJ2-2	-	CASSQGGTGGPGELFF	TGCGCCAGCAGCCAAGGCGGGACAGGGGGCCCCGGGGAGCTGTTTTTT
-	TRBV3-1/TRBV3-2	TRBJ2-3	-	CASRPRGSPFTDTQYF	TGTGCCAGCAGACCCCGGGGGTCGCCGTTCACAGATACGCAGTATTTT
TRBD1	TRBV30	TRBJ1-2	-	CAWSGATGNYGYTF	TGTGCCTGGAGTGGCGCGACAGGGAACTATGGCTACACCTTC
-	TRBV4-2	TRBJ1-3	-	CASSQELLSSGNTIYF	TGTGCCAGCAGCCAAGAGCTACTGAGCTCTGGAAACACCATATATTTT
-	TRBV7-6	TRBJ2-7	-	CASSLAAGRPATSYEQYF	TGTGCCAGCAGCTTAGCCGCGGGCCGCCCAGCCACCTCCTACGAGCAGTACTTC
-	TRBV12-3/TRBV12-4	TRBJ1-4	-	CASSSYEKLFF	TGTGCCAGCAGTTCGTATGAAAAACTGTTTTTT
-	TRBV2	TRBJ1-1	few	CASSSFTEAFF	TGTGCCAGCAGTTCCTTCACTGAAGCTTTCTTT
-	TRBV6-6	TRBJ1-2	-	CASSYSEGSGNYGYTF	TGTGCCAGCAGTTACTCGGAGGGGTCGGGGAACTATGGCTACACCTTC
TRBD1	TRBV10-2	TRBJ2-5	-	CASSAPGGQETQYF	TGCGCCAGCAGCGCTCCAGGGGGCCAAGAGACCCAGTACTTC
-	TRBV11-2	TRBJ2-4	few	CASSLEPGAKNIQYF	TGTGCCAGCAGCTTAGAGCCAGGAGCCAAAAACATTCAGTACTTC
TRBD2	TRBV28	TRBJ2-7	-	CASNRGGESYEQYF	TGTGCCAGCAACCGGGGGGGCGAATCCTACGAGCAGTACTTC
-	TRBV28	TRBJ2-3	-	CASNVETDTQYF	TGTGCCAGCAACGTTGAGACAGATACGCAGTATTTT
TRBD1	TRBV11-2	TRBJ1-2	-	CASSSRDRDYGYTF	TGTGCCAGCAGCTCACGGGACAGGGACTATGGCTACACCTTC
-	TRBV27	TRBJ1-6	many	CASSLAGANSPLHF	TGTGCCAGCAGTTTAGCAGGCGCCAATTCACCCCTCCACTTT
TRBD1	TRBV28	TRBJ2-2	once	CASRKGQGIGELFF	TGTGCCAGCAGAAAGGGACAGGGGATCGGGGAGCTGTTTTTT
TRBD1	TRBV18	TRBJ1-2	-	CASSPSGTGHNYGYTF	TGTGCCAGCTCACCTTCCGGGACAGGGCATAACTATGGCTACACCTTC
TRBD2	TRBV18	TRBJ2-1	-	CASGRAVDEQFF	TGTGCCAGCGGGAGGGCCGTCGACGAGCAGTTCTTC
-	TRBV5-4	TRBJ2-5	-	CASSSQGGRRETQYF	TGTGCCAGCAGCTCACAGGGAGGGCGGAGAGAGACCCAGTACTTC
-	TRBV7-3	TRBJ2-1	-	CASSLTAGRGGNEQFF	TGTGCCAGCAGCTTAACAGCCGGCAGGGGTGGGAATGAGCAGTTCTTC
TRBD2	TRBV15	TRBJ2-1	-	CATSRGTSGRAGQFF	TGTGCCACCAGCAGAGGGACTAGCGGGAGGGCTGGGCAGTTCTTC
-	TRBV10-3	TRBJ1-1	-	CAIKSTDPNTEAFF	TGTGCCATCAAGTCGACAGATCCGAACACTGAAGCTTTCTTT
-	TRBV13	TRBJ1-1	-	CASSLARANFKEDTEAFF	TGTGCCAGCAGCTTAGCGCGAGCCAACTTTAAAGAAGACACTGAAGCTTTCTTT
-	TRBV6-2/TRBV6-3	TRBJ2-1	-	CASSYKRYNEQFF	TGTGCCAGCAGTTACAAGAGGTACAATGAGCAGTTCTTC
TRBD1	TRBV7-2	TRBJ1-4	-	CASSLTGPTNEKLFF	TGTGCCAGCAGCTTGACAGGGCCAACTAATGAAAAACTGTTTTTT
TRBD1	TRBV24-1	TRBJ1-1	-	CATRGTENTEAFF	TGTGCCACCCGCGGGACAGAGAACACTGAAGCTTTCTTT
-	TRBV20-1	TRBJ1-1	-	CSASFPGMNTEAFF	TGCAGTGCTAGTTTTCCCGGGATGAACACTGAAGCTTTCTTT
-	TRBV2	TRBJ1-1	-	CASSDIGNAEAFF	TGTGCCAGCAGCGACATAGGTAACGCTGAAGCTTTCTTT
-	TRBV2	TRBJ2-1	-	CASNLRGGNEQFF	TGTGCCAGCAACCTCAGGGGTGGCAATGAGCAGTTCTTC
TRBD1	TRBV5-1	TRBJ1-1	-	CASSVGQGGAEAFF	TGCGCCAGCAGCGTGGGACAGGGGGGCGCTGAAGCTTTCTTT
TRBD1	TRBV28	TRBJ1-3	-	CASSLPGAGGLGGNTIYF	TGTGCCAGCAGTTTACCTGGGGCAGGGGGCCTGGGAGGAAACACCATATATTTT
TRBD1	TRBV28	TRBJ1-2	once	CASSLTRQGRGGYTF	TGTGCCAGCAGTCTTACCCGACAGGGGAGGGGAGGCTACACCTTC
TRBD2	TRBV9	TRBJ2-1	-	CASSVEGGSSYNEQFF	TGTGCCAGCAGCGTAGAAGGCGGGAGCTCCTACAATGAGCAGTTCTTC
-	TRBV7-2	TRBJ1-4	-	CASSLEPGRLFF	TGTGCCAGCAGCTTAGAACCAGGCAGGCTGTTTTTT
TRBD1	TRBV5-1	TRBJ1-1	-	CASSTTGTKMNTEAFF	TGCGCCAGCAGCACGACAGGGACGAAAATGAACACTGAAGCTTTCTTT
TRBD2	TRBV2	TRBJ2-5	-	CASSALAGGETQYF	TGTGCCAGTTCTGCCCTAGCGGGAGGAGAGACCCAGTACTTC
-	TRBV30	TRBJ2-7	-	CAWSVSGGGSYEQYF	TGTGCCTGGAGTGTATCGGGTGGAGGGTCCTACGAGCAGTACTTC
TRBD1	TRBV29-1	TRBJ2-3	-	CSARQGARTDTQYF	TGCAGCGCAAGACAGGGGGCAAGAACAGATACGCAGTATTTT
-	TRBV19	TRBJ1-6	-	CASTGTNNSPLHF	TGTGCCAGTACCGGGACAAACAATTCACCCCTCCACTTT
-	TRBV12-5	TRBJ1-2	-	CASGPPNQNGYTF	TGTGCTAGTGGTCCCCCCAACCAGAATGGCTACACCTTC